This is a list of T cell receptor beta chains from one sample in a study of blood T cell repertoires in COVID-19. Assay: immunoSEQ multiplex PCR; the TCRdb copy retains only in-frame clones and omits some. The table includes about 190,000 clones, about 85% detected once. Sequencing was done on a sample of peripheral blood. The receptors come from a human donor in a cohort sampled during active COVID-19. Both conserved end residues are trimmed from each CDR3. The size field is filled for only some rows; it gives once, few, many or a size class.

>TRBJ2-7|TRBV7-8|once
ASSLGGAVVYEQY
>TRBJ2-4|TRBV6-6|.
ASRDYLAKNIQY
>TRBJ1-2|TRBV28|.
ASSPPQGGGYT
>TRBJ2-2|TRBV7-2|.
ASSLEGVSTGELF
>TRBJ2-1|TRBV5-1|.
ASSWGGAYNEQF
>TRBJ1-4|TRBV4-1|.
ASSRGAADRSFEKLF
>TRBJ2-5|TRBV7-6|.
ASSLGGGARETQY
>TRBJ1-6|TRBV7-9|few
ASSSYRGRAPLH
>TRBJ2-5|TRBV24-1|.
ATSDFDRGGETQY
>TRBJ2-1|TRBV3-1/TRBV3-2|.
ASSQMLPGTGYEQF
>TRBJ1-2|TRBV4-2|.
ASSQDGLGARGYT
>TRBJ2-2|TRBV7-7|.
ATLAGGELF
>TRBJ2-7|TRBV3-1/TRBV3-2|once
ASSSGTGDSH
>TRBJ2-2|TRBV14|many
ASSLFFPSTIVTGELF
>TRBJ2-1|TRBV20-1|.
SASRGGTDNEQF
>TRBJ2-6|TRBV6-6|.
ASSSFESGANVLT
>TRBJ2-5|TRBV4-1|.
ASSQGGRALEETQY
>TRBJ2-1|TRBV5-1|many
ASSLAGGREQF
>TRBJ1-2|TRBV7-9|few
ASSLAQGRDYT
>TRBJ2-4|TRBV6-5|.
ASNLFVGGLDIQY
>TRBJ2-1|TRBV6-5|.
ASRRQGQSYNEQF
>TRBJ2-3|TRBV11-2|.
ASSPFRLAGITDTQY